This TCR beta chain is from a study of T cell repertoires in cytomegalovirus infection. Study information: Selected CMV epitopes included recently identified HLA-C-restricted ones as well as well-studied HLA-B-restricted ones. TCR beta signatures that were public indicated CMV infection and matching HLA type.

The germline gives CDR1 MDHEN, CDR2 SYDVKM. After removal of 2 bases from V and 9 bases from J, the junction contained 8 bases not matched to a gene. This CDR3 is built from 15 residues. TCRdb ran MiXCR on the reads and lists one entry per CDR3 protein. Of about 330,000 distinct CDR3 sequences listed, about 35% were seen once; the top ten hold approximately 13%. Concerning this clonotype itself: Its target is unknown.

This chain uses TRBV28 with TRBJ2-1; 9 nucleotides agree with TRBD2. This receptor was taken from a human donor in good health (CMV status not recorded). Some clones in this sample may be carry-over from other donors' samples. Sequenced here: cultured PBMCs, sampled from culture after CMV antigen stimulation. The CDR3 DNA reads as TGTGCCAGCAGTTTAATGGCTAGCGGGATCGGTGAGCAGTTCTTC. Residues: CASSLMASGIGEQFF.